These T cell receptor beta chains were read from a single sample in a study of Graves' ophthalmopathy and Graves' hyperthyroidism. Each CDR3 protein is one row after TCRdb ran MiXCR on the multiplex PCR reads. The data hold around 1,200,000 distinct CDR3 sequences, with about 38% observed a single time. The sequencing sample was made of peripheral blood or thyroid tissue (not recorded which). The receptors originated from an adult man with Graves' hyperthyroidism. Each CDR3 is given with its conserved first and last residue. Each record gives: J gene, D gene, V gene, clone size, CDR3 protein, CDR3 DNA. A D gene is named only where the DNA matches it firmly. Size values are once, few and many counts, or a class for expanded clones, and some rows have none.

j_gene: TRBJ1-3
d_gene: TRBD1
v_gene: TRBV15
abundance: many
CDR3aa: CATRIQGRNTIYF
CDR3nt: TGTGCCACCAGAATACAGGGGAGAAACACCATATATTTT

j_gene: TRBJ1-1
d_gene: TRBD1
v_gene: TRBV20-1
abundance: .
CDR3aa: CSAIPYDRANTEAFF
CDR3nt: TGCAGTGCTATTCCCTATGACAGGGCGAACACTGAAGCTTTCTTT

j_gene: TRBJ1-1
d_gene: .
v_gene: TRBV12-3/TRBV12-4
abundance: few
CDR3aa: CASSSTTGQIEAFF
CDR3nt: TGTGCCAGCAGTTCAACGACAGGACAGATTGAAGCTTTCTTT

j_gene: TRBJ1-2
d_gene: TRBD1
v_gene: TRBV12-3/TRBV12-4
abundance: .
CDR3aa: CASDRGTGGFGYTF
CDR3nt: TGTGCCAGTGACCGCGGGACAGGGGGGTTTGGCTACACCTTC

j_gene: TRBJ1-2
d_gene: .
v_gene: TRBV9
abundance: .
CDR3aa: CASSWGVGYTF
CDR3nt: TGTGCCAGCAGCTGGGGAGTCGGCTACACCTTC

j_gene: TRBJ2-7
d_gene: TRBD1
v_gene: TRBV2
abundance: few
CDR3aa: CASSARTGDGAYEQYF
CDR3nt: TGTGCCAGCAGCGCACGAACAGGGGATGGTGCCTACGAGCAGTACTTC

j_gene: TRBJ1-5
d_gene: .
v_gene: TRBV20-1
abundance: few
CDR3aa: CSARGTMGINQPQHF
CDR3nt: TGCAGTGCTAGAGGGACCATGGGTATCAATCAGCCCCAGCATTTT

j_gene: TRBJ2-5
d_gene: .
v_gene: TRBV7-2
abundance: .
CDR3aa: CVSSLEFWGPGTQHF
CDR3nt: .

j_gene: TRBJ2-2
d_gene: TRBD1
v_gene: TRBV7-6
abundance: .
CDR3aa: CASSPRQGSNTGELFF
CDR3nt: TGTGCCAGCAGCCCACGACAGGGATCGAACACCGGGGAGCTGTTTTTT

j_gene: TRBJ1-6
d_gene: TRBD1
v_gene: TRBV27
abundance: .
CDR3aa: CASRRTGGNSPLHF
CDR3nt: TGTGCCAGCAGAAGGACAGGGGGCAATTCACCCCTCCACTTT

j_gene: TRBJ1-2
d_gene: .
v_gene: TRBV4-1
abundance: many
CDR3aa: CASSQPPRGPRYGYTF
CDR3nt: TGCGCCAGCAGCCAACCTCCGAGAGGGCCGCGGTATGGCTACACCTTC

j_gene: TRBJ2-7
d_gene: TRBD1
v_gene: TRBV20-1
abundance: few
CDR3aa: CSARATGYFVEQYF
CDR3nt: TGCAGTGCTAGAGCGACAGGGTATTTTGTCGAGCAGTACTTC

j_gene: TRBJ2-7
d_gene: .
v_gene: TRBV7-9
abundance: .
CDR3aa: CASSLVPASASSYEQYF
CDR3nt: TGTGCCAGCAGCTTAGTTCCGGCTAGCGCCAGCTCCTACGAGCAGTACTTC

j_gene: TRBJ1-2
d_gene: .
v_gene: TRBV20-1
abundance: many
CDR3aa: CSARVEQGHGYTF
CDR3nt: TGCAGTGCTAGAGTAGAACAGGGCCATGGCTACACCTTC

j_gene: TRBJ2-7
d_gene: TRBD2
v_gene: TRBV7-2
abundance: .
CDR3aa: CASSLGLAGQYF
CDR3nt: TGTGCCAGCAGCCTGGGACTAGCGGGGCAGTACTTC

j_gene: TRBJ2-5
d_gene: TRBD1
v_gene: TRBV20-1
abundance: .
CDR3aa: CSAWTGGGGETQYF
CDR3nt: TGCAGTGCATGGACAGGGGGGGGGGGAGAGACCCAGTACTTC

j_gene: TRBJ2-7
d_gene: .
v_gene: TRBV12-3/TRBV12-4
abundance: .
CDR3aa: CASSLAPTCEQYF
CDR3nt: TGTGCCAGCAGTTTAGCACCTACCTGCGAGCAGTACTTC

j_gene: TRBJ2-7
d_gene: .
v_gene: TRBV12-3/TRBV12-4
abundance: .
CDR3aa: CASSDDSWGREQYF
CDR3nt: TGTGCCAGCAGTGACGACAGTTGGGGGCGCGAGCAGTACTTC

j_gene: TRBJ1-3
d_gene: .
v_gene: TRBV29-1
abundance: .
CDR3aa: CSVEGGVNSGNTIYF
CDR3nt: TGCAGCGTTGAGGGGGGCGTAAACTCTGGGAACACCATATATTTT

j_gene: TRBJ2-7
d_gene: .
v_gene: TRBV29-1
abundance: .
CDR3aa: CRAGGPLYEQYF
CDR3nt: TGCAGAGCTGGGGGGCCCCTCTACGAGCAGTACTTC

j_gene: TRBJ2-7
d_gene: .
v_gene: TRBV9
abundance: many
CDR3aa: CASSVGSVPYEQYF
CDR3nt: TGTGCCAGCAGCGTAGGCTCCGTACCCTACGAGCAGTACTTC

j_gene: TRBJ2-5
d_gene: TRBD2
v_gene: TRBV12-3/TRBV12-4
abundance: many
CDR3aa: CASSAMGLAGAFGETQYF
CDR3nt: TGTGCCAGCAGCGCTATGGGACTAGCGGGAGCCTTTGGGGAGACCCAGTACTTC

j_gene: TRBJ2-2
d_gene: .
v_gene: TRBV20-1
abundance: many
CDR3aa: CSARDGGRGTGELFF
CDR3nt: TGCAGTGCTAGAGATGGGGGCCGGGGCACCGGGGAGCTGTTTTTT

j_gene: TRBJ1-1
d_gene: .
v_gene: TRBV20-1
abundance: many
CDR3aa: CSAKGMWDTEAFF
CDR3nt: TGCAGTGCTAAGGGTATGTGGGACACTGAAGCTTTCTTT

j_gene: TRBJ2-5
d_gene: .
v_gene: TRBV11-2
abundance: many
CDR3aa: CASSRDRNQYF
CDR3nt: TGTGCCAGCAGCCGCGACAGAAACCAGTACTTC

j_gene: TRBJ2-5
d_gene: TRBD2
v_gene: TRBV11-2
abundance: many
CDR3aa: CASSLVRGDVYQETQYF
CDR3nt: TGTGCCAGCAGCTTGGTTCGGGGGGACGTATACCAAGAGACCCAGTACTTC

j_gene: TRBJ2-3
d_gene: .
v_gene: TRBV11-1
abundance: .
CDR3aa: CASSLGAGQGNQPQYF
CDR3nt: TGTGCCAGCAGCTTAGGTGCTGGGCAGGGCAATCAGCCCCAGTATTTT

j_gene: TRBJ1-1
d_gene: .
v_gene: TRBV20-1
abundance: few
CDR3aa: CSASFAGGWTEAFF
CDR3nt: TGCAGTGCTAGTTTCGCGGGGGGTTGGACTGAAGCTTTCTTT

j_gene: TRBJ2-2
d_gene: TRBD1
v_gene: TRBV7-9
abundance: .
CDR3aa: CASSFTPTGAGELFF
CDR3nt: TGTGCCAGCAGCTTTACCCCGACAGGGGCCGGGGAGCTGTTTTTT

j_gene: TRBJ1-2
d_gene: .
v_gene: TRBV4-3
abundance: .
CDR3aa: CASSDYRGPNYGYTF
CDR3nt: TGCGCCAGCAGCGACTACCGAGGCCCGAACTATGGCTACACCTTC